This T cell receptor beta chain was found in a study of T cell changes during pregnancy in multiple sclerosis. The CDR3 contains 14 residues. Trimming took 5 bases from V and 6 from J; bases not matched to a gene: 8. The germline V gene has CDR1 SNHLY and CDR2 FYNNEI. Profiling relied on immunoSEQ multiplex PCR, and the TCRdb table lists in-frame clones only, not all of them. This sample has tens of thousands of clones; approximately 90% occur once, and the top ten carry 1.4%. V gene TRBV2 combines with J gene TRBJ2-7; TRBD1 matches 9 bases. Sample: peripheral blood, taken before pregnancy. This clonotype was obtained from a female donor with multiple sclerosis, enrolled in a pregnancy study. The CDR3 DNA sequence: TGTGCCAGCAGTCCCGGGACAGGGATCATCGAGCAGTACTTC. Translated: CASSPGTGIIEQYF. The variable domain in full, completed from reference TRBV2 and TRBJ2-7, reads EPEVTQTPSHQVTQMGQEVILRCVPISNHLYFYWYRQILGQKVEFLVSFYNNEISEKSEIFDDQFSVERPDGSNFTLKIRSTKLEDSAMYFCASSPGTGIIEQYFGPGTRLTVT.